This TCR beta chain originates from a study of cytomegalovirus exposure and HLA in healthy donors. Study-wide results and limits: The likely origin of a cluster of highly shared sequence variants was a sequencing artifact. Later, an analysis showed that TCR beta chains associated with HLA were more clonally expanded than others that were equally common.

About this clone itself: Its antigen is as yet unknown.

Germline V lookup: CDR1 SGHAT, CDR2 FQNNGV. V was shortened by 0 bases and J by 4 bases, with 16 bases between the two germline ends. The CDR3 loop spans 16 amino acids. 13 Jbeta primers and 60 Vbeta primers were used for the PCR. Assay used: immunoSEQ multiplex PCR; TCRdb lists only in-frame clones, some missing. The table has about 190,000 clones, around 75% seen once. The chain employs TRBV11-2 and TRBJ2-7, with D perhaps TRBD1 (6 bases). The sequence came from a woman in her 30s in good health and CMV-seropositive. The source material was PBMCs. CDR3 in amino acids: CASSLDPTGLGYEQYF. The DNA of the CDR3 is TGTGCCAGCAGCTTAGACCCCACAGGGCTGGGGTACGAGCAGTACTTC.